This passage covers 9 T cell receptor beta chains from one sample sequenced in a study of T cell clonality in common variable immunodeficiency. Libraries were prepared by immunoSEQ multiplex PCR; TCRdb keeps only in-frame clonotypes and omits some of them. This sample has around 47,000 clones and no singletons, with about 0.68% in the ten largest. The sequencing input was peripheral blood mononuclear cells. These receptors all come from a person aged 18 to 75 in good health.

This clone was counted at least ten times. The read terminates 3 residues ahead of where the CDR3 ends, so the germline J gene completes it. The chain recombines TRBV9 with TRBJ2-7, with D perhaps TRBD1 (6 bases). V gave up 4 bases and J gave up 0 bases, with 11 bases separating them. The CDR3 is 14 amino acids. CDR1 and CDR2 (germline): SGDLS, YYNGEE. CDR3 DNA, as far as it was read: TGTGCCAGCAGCTGGGACACAAGCTCCTACGAG. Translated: CASSWDTSSYE. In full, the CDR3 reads CASSWDTSSYEQYF.

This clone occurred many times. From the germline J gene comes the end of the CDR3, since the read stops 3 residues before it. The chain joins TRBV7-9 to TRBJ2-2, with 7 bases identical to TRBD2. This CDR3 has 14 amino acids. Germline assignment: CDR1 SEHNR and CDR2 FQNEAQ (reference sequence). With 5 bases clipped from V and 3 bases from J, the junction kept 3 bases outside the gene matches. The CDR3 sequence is CASSRAGHTGELFF. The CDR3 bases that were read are TGTGCCAGCAGCCGAGCGGGGCACACCGGGGAG.

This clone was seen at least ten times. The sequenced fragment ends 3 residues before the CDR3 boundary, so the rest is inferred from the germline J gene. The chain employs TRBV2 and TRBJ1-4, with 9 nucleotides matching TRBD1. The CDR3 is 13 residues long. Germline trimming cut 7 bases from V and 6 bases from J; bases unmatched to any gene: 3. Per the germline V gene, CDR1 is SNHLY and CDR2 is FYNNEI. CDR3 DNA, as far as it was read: TGTGCCAGCACCCGGGACAGGGATGAAAAA. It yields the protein CASTRDRDEK. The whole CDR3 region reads CASTRDRDEKLFF.

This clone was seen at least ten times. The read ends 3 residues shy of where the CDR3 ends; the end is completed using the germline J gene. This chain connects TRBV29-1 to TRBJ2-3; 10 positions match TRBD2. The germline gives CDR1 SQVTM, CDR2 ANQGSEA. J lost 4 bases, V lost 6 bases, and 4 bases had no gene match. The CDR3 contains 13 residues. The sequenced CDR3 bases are TGCAGCGTGGAGCGGGAGGGCCCAGATACG. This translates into CSVEREGPDT. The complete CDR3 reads CSVEREGPDTQYF.

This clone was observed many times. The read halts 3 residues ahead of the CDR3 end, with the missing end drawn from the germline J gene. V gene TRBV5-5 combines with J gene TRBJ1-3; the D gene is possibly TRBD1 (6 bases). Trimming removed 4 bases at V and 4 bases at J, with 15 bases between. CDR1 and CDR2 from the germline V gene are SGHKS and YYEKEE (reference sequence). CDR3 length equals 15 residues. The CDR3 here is CASSITGSSGNTIYF. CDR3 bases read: TGTGCCAGCAGCATCACAGGGAGTTCCGGAAACACC.

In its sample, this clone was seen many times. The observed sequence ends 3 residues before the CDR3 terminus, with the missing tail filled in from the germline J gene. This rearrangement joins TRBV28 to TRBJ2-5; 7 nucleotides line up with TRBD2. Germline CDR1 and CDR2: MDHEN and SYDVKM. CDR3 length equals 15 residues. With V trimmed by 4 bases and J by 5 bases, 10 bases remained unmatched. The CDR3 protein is CASSSGGSGRETQYF. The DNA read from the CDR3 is TGTGCCAGCAGTTCGGGGGGTAGCGGACGGGAGACC.

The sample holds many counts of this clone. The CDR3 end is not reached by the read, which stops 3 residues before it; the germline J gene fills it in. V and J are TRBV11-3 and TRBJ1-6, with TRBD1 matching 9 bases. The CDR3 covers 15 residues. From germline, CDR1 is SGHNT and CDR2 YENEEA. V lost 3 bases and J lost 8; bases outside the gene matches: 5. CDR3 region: CASSLGQGKDSPLHF. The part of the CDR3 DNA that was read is TGTGCCAGCAGCTTGGGACAGGGCAAAGATTCACCC.

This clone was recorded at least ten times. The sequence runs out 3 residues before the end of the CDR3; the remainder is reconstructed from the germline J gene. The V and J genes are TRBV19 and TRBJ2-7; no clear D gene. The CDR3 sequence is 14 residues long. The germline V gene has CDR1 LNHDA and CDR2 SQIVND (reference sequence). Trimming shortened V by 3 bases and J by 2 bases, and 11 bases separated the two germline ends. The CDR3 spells CASSILGRTYEQYF. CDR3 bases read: TGTGCCAGTAGTATTTTGGGCAGAACCTACGAG.

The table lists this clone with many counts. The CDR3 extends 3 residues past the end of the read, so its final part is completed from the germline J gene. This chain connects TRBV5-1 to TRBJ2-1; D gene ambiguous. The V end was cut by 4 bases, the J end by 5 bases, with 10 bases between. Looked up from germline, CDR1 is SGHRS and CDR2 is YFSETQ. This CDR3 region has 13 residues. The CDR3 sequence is CASSPKPDNEQFF. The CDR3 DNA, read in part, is TGCGCCAGCAGCCCGAAACCGGACAATGAG.